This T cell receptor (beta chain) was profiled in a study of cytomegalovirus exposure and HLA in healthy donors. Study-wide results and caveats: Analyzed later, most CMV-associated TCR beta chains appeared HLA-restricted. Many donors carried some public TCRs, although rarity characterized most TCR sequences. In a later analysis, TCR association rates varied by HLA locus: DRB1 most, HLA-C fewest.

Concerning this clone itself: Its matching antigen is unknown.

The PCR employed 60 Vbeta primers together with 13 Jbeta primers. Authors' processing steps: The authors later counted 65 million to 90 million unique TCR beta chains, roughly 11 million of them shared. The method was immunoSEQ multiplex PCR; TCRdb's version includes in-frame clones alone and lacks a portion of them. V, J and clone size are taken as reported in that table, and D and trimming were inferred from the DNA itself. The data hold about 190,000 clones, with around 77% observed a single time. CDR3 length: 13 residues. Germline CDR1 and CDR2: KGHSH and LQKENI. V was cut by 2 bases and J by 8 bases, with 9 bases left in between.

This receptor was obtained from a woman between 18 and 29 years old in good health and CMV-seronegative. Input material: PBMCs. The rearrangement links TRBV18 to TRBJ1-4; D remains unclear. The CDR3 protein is CASSPDFLEKLFF. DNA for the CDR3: TGTGCCAGCTCACCAGACTTTTTGGAAAAACTGTTTTTT. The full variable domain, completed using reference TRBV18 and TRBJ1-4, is NAGVMQNPRHLVRRRGQEARLRCSPMKGHSHVYWYRQLPEEGLKFMVYLQKENIIDESGMPKERFSAEFPKEGPSILRIQQVVRGDSAAYFCASSPDFLEKLFFGSGTQLSVL.